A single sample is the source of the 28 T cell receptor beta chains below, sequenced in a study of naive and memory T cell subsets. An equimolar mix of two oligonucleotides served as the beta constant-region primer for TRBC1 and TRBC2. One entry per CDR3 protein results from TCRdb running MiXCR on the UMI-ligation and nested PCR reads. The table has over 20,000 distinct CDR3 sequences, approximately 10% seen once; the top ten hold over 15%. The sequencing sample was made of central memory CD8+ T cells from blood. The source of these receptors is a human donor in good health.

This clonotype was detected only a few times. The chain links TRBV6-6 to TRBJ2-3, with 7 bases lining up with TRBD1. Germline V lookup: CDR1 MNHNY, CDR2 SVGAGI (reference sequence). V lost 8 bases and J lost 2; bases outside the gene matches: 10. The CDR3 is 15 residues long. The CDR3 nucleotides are TGTGCCAGCTCTACCGGGACAGCCCCCACAGATACGCAGTATTTT. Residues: CASSTGTAPTDTQYF.

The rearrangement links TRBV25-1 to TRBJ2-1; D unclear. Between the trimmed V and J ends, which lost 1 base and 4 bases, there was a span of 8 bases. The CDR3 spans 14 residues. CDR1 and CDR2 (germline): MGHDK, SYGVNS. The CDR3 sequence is CASSELNPYNEQFF. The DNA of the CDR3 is TGTGCCAGCAGTGAATTGAATCCTTACAATGAGCAGTTCTTC.

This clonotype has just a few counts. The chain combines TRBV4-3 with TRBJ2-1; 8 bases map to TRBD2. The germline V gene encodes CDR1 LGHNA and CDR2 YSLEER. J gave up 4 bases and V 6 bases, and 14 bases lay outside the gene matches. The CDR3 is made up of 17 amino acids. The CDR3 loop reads CASSLSGSLTGYNEQFF. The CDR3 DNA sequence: TGCGCCAGCAGTCTCAGCGGGAGTCTGACGGGGTACAATGAGCAGTTCTTC.

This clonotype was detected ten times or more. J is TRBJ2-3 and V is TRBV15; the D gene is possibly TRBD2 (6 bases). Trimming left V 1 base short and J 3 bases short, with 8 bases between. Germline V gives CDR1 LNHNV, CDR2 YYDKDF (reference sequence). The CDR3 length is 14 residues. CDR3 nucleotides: TGTGCCACCAGCAGAGGTCGGGAGACAGATACGCAGTATTTT. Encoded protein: CATSRGRETDTQYF.

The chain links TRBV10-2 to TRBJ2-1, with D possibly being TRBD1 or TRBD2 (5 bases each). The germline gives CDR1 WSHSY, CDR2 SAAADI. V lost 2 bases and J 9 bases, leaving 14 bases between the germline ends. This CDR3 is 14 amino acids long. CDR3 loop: CASSEGCGGSEQFF. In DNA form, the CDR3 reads TGCGCCAGCAGTGAGGGGTGTGGGGGATCTGAGCAGTTCTTC.

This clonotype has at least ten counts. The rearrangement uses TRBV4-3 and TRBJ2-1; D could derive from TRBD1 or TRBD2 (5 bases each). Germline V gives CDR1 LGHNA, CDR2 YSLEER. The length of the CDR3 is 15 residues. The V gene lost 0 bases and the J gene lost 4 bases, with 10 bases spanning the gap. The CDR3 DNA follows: TGCGCCAGCAGCCAAGATGGGGGACGGTACAATGAGCAGTTCTTC. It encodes CASSQDGGRYNEQFF.

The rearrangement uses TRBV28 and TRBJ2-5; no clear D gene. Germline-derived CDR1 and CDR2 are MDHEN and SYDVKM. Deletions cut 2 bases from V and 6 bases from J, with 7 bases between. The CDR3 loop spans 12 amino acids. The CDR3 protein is CASSLGVKTQYF. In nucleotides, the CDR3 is TGTGCCAGCAGTTTAGGGGTAAAGACCCAGTACTTC.

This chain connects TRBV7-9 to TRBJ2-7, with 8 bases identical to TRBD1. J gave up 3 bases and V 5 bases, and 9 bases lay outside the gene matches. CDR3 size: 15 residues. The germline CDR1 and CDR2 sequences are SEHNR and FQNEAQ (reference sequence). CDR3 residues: CASSHTGTGLYEQYF. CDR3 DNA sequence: TGTGCCAGCAGCCACACCGGGACAGGACTCTACGAGCAGTACTTC.

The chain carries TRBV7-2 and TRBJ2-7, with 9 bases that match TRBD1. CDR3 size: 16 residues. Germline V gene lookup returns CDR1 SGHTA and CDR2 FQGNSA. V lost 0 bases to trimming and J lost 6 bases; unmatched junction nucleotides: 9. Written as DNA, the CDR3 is TGTGCCAGCAGCTTAGCACGGGGACAGGGAACGGGCGAGCAGTACTTC. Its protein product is CASSLARGQGTGEQYF.

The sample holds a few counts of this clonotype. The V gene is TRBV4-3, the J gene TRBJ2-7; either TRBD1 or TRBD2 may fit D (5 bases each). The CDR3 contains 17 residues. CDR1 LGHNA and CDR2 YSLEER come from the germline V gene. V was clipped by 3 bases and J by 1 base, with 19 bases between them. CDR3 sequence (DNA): TGCGCCAGCAGCCAGGGTGTGTGGCAGGGAGATTCCTACGAGCAGTACTTC. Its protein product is CASSQGVWQGDSYEQYF.

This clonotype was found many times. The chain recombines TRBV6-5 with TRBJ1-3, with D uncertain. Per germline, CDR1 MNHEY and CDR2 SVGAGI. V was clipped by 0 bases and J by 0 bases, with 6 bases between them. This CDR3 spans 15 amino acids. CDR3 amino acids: CASSYSPDSGNTIYF. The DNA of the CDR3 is TGTGCCAGCAGTTACTCGCCGGACTCTGGAAACACCATATATTTT.

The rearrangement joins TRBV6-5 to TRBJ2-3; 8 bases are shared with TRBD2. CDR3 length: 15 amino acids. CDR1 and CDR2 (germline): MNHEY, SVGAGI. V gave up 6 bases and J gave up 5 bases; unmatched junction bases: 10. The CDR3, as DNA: TGTGCCAGCAGCTACGGGAGGGAGTCGGGAGATACGCAGTATTTT. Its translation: CASSYGRESGDTQYF.

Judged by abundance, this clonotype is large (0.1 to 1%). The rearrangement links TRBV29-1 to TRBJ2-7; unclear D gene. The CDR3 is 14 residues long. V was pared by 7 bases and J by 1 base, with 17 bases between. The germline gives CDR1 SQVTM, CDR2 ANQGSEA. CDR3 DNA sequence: TGCAGCGCCCTGACCACAGCCTCATCCTACGAGCAGTACTTC. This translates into CSALTTASSYEQYF.

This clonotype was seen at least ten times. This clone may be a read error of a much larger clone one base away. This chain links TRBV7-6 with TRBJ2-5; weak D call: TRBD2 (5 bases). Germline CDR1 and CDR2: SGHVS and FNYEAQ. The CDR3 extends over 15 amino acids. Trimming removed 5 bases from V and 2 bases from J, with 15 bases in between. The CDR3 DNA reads TGTGCCAGCAGCACCAGACGAGCGGCTCAAGAGACCCAGTACTTC. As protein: CASSTRRAAQETQYF.

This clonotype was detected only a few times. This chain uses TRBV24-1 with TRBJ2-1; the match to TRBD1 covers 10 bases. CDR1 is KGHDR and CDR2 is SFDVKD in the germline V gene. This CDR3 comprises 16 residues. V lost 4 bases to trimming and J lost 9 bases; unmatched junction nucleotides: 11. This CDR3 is CATSDPDRGRGGEQFF. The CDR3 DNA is TGTGCCACCAGTGACCCTGACAGGGGGCGAGGAGGTGAGCAGTTCTTC.

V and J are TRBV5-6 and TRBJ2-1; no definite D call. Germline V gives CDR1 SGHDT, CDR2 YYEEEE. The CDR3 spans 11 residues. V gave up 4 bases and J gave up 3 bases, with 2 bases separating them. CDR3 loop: CASSNYNEQFF. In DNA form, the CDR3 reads TGTGCCAGCAGCAACTACAATGAGCAGTTCTTC.

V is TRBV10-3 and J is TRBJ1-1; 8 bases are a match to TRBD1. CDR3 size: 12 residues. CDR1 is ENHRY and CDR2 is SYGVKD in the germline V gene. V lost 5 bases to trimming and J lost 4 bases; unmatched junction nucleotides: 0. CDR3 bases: TGTGCCATCAGTCAGGGGGCCACTGAAGCTTTCTTT. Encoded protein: CAISQGATEAFF.

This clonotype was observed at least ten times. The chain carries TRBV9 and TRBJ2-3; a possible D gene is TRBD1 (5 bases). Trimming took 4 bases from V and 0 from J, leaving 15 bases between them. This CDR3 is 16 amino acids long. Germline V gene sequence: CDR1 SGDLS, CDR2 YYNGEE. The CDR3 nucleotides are TGTGCCAGCAGCCCCCCCAGGGTCGGGAGCACAGATACGCAGTATTTT. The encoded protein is CASSPPRVGSTDTQYF.

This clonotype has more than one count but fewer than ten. For the CDR3, the DNA is TGTGCCAGCAGCTCAGAGGGGGGGACCATTTACAATGAGCAGTTCTTC. It is translated as CASSSEGGTIYNEQFF. The V gene is TRBV11-2, the J gene TRBJ2-1; TRBD2 is a possible D gene (7 bases). This CDR3 has 16 residues. Trimming left V 4 bases short and J 4 bases short, with 17 bases between. Germline V lookup: CDR1 SGHAT, CDR2 FQNNGV. Full variable domain (outside the CDR3, taken from reference TRBV11-2 and TRBJ2-1): EAGVAQSPRYKIIEKRQSVAFWCNPISGHATLYWYQQILGQGPKLLIQFQNNGVVDDSQLPKDRFSAERLKGVDSTLKIQPAKLEDSAVYLCASSSEGGTIYNEQFFGPGTRLTVL.

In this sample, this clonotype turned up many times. In DNA, the CDR3 is TGTGCCTGGAGTGGGATGCTTTTCGGAGGAAACACCATATATTTT. Protein sequence: CAWSGMLFGGNTIYF. The V gene is TRBV30, the J gene TRBJ1-3, with D unresolved. Trimming shortened V by 1 base and J by 4 bases, and 14 bases separated the two germline ends. CDR1 is GTSNPN, CDR2 SVGIG, per germline (reference sequence). The CDR3 is 15 amino acids.

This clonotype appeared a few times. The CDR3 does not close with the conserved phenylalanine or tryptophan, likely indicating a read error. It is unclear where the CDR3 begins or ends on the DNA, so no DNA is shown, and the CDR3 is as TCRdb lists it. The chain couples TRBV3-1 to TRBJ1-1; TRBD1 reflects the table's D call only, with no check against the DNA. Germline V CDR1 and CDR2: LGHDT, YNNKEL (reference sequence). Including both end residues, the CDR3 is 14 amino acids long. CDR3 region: CASSQGRRDGWERG.

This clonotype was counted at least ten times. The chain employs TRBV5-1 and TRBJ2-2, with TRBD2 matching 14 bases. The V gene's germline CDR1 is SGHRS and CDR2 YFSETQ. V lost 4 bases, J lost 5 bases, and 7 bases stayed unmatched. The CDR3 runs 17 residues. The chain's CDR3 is CASSLTSGRARTGELFF. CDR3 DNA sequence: TGCGCCAGCAGCCTGACTAGCGGGAGGGCCAGAACCGGGGAGCTGTTTTTT.

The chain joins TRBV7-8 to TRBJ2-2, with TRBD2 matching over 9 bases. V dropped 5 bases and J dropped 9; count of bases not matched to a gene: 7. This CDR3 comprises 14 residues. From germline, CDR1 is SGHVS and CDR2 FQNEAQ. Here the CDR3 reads CASSPGTSLRELFF. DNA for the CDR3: TGTGCCAGCAGCCCTGGGACTAGCCTGAGGGAGCTGTTTTTT.

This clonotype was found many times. This CDR3 is CASSPRTGGSPLHF. CDR3 sequence (DNA): TGTGCCAGCAGCCCCAGGACAGGGGGTTCACCCCTCCACTTT. The chain has TRBV14 and TRBJ1-6; 10 positions agree with TRBD1. CDR3 length equals 14 residues. V dropped 4 bases and J dropped 9; count of bases not matched to a gene: 3. CDR1 and CDR2 (germline): SGHDN, FVKESK.

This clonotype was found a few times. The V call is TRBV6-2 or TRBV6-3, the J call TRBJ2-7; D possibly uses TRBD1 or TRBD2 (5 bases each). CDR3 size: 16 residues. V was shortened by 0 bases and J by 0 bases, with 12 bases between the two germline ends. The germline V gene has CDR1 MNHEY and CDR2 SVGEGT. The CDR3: CASSYSPWGSSYEQYF. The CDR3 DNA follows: TGTGCCAGCAGTTACTCCCCCTGGGGGAGCTCCTACGAGCAGTACTTC.

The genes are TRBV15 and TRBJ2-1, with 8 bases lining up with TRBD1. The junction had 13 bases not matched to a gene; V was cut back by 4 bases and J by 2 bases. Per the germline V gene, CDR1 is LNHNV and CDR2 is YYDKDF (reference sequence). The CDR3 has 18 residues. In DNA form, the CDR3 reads TGTGCCACCAGCACCCATCGGACAGGGCGGTTCGCCTACAATGAGCAGTTCTTC. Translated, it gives CATSTHRTGRFAYNEQFF.

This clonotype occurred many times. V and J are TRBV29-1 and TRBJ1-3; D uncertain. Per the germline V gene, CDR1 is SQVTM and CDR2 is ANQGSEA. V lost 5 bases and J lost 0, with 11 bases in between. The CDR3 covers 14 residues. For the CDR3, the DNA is TGCAGCGTTAGAGGAGTGAGCTCTGGAAACACCATATATTTT. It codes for CSVRGVSSGNTIYF. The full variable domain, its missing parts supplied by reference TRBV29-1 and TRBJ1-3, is SAVISQKPSRDICQRGTSLTIQCQVDSQVTMMFWYRQQPGQSLTLIATANQGSEATYESGFVIDKFPISRPNLTFSTLTVSNMSPEDSSIYLCSVRGVSSGNTIYFGEGSWLTVV.

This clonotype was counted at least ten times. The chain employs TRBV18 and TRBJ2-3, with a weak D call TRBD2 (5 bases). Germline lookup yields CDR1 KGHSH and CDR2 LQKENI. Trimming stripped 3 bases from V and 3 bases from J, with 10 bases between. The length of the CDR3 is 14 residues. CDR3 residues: CASSPAGGTDTQYF. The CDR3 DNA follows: TGTGCCAGCTCACCGGCGGGCGGTACAGATACGCAGTATTTT. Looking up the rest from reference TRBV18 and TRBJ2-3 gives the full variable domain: NAGVMQNPRHLVRRRGQEARLRCSPMKGHSHVYWYRQLPEEGLKFMVYLQKENIIDESGMPKERFSAEFPKEGPSILRIQQVVRGDSAAYFCASSPAGGTDTQYFGPGTRLTVL.